This entry describes one T cell receptor beta chain. Its target is unknown. Regarding donors, all were healthy bone marrow donors. The source of the sample is a study of cytomegalovirus exposure and HLA in healthy donors. The germline CDR1 and CDR2 sequences are SGHTA and FQGTGA. The CDR3 consists of 16 residues. V lost 3 bases and J 0 bases, leaving 12 bases between the germline ends. Study outcomes and limitations: TRBV6-2, TRBV6-3 and some other V segments were excluded as indistinguishable.

PCR was performed using 60 Vbeta and 13 Jbeta primers. TCRdb keeps only in-frame clones here, not all; method: immunoSEQ multiplex PCR. The top ten clones hold less than 2% of a sample with some 150,000 clones, less than 90% of them seen once. Sequencing was performed on PBMCs. The sequence came from a man in his forties in good health and CMV-seronegative. The V gene is TRBV7-3, the J gene TRBJ2-1, with D uncertain. CDR3 sequence reads: CASSLGLLSSYNEQFF. CDR3 sequence (DNA): TGTGCCAGCAGCTTGGGCTTATTAAGCTCCTACAATGAGCAGTTCTTC.